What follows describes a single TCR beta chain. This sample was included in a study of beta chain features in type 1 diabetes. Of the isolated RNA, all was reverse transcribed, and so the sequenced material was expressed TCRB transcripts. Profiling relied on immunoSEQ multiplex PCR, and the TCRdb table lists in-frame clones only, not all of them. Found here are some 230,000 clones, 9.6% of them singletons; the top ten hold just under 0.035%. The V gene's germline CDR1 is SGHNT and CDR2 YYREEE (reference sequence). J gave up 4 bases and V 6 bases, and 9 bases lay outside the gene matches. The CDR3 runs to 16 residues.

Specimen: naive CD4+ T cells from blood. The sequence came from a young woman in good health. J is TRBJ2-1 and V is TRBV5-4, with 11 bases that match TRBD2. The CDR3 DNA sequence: TGTGCCAGCAACATGGGGACTAGCGGACTTTACAATGAGCAGTTCTTC. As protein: CASNMGTSGLYNEQFF.